What follows is one T cell receptor (beta chain) and its context. This entry is derived from a study of molecular identifiers for immune sequencing clone quantification. This CDR3 comprises 15 residues. The V gene's germline CDR1 is MNHEY and CDR2 SMNVEV (reference sequence). V was cut by 2 bases and J by 2 bases, with 13 bases left in between. Naive CD8 T cell sorting was performed on the CD8+CD4-CCR7+CD45RA+ phenotype. From the PCR reads, TCRdb called clonotypes with MiXCR, one entry per CDR3 protein. The table lists approximately 550,000 distinct CDR3 sequences, approximately 25% of them singletons, with under 0.85% in the top ten.

The source is a human donor in good health. Some libraries in this study had Jurkat cell RNA spiked in. Sample: naive CD8+ T cells from blood, with Jurkat cell RNA spiked in. Subset meaning: FACS-sorted CD8+CD4-CCR7+CD45RA+ naive T cells. This chain connects TRBV27 to TRBJ2-7, with D possibly matching TRBD2 (7 bases). In DNA, the CDR3 is TGTGCCAGCAGTTTAGAGGGGGGGCCCCCCTACGAGCAGTACTTC. It specifies CASSLEGGPPYEQYF.